The source of this T cell receptor (beta chain) is a study of regulatory T cells in long-lasting Graves disease. This clonotype turned up a few times. The CDR3 has 19 residues. With 0 bases clipped from V and 1 base from J, the junction kept 10 bases outside the gene matches. Sample time point: persistent/refractory GD, antithyroid drugs over 5 years with positive TRAb. Scientists built the TCR library using RNA that was extracted from PBMCs. The patients were drawn from one endocrinology department in Xi'an, China. In building TCR beta libraries, iRepertoire HTBI primers were used together with Arm-PCR of CDR3 regions. MiXCR, applied by TCRdb to the multiplex PCR reads, yields one record per CDR3 protein. The data contain 310,000 or so distinct CDR3 sequences, roughly 21% of them seen just once; the ten biggest clones take up around 30%.

The sequence was obtained from a female donor with Graves disease. Source: peripheral blood mononuclear cells (PBMCs), taken when the disease was refractory, from a patient treated with antithyroid drugs. This chain connects TRBV12-3 or TRBV12-4 to TRBJ2-3, with 10 bases identical to TRBD2. CDR3 nucleotide sequence: TGTGCCAGCAGTTTAGCGATTTCTAGCGGGAGTCGTCGCACAGATACGCAGTATTTT. Translation gives CASSLAISSGSRRTDTQYF.